This T cell receptor beta chain was identified during a study of blood T cell repertoires in COVID-19. At the level of the study: Samples came from the United States, Italy and Spain, spanning acute and convalescent COVID-19. Sources were T cells, B-cell-depleted T cells, or PBMCs; the material itself was cDNA or gDNA.

This CDR3 contains 13 residues. Germline V gives CDR1 LGHDT, CDR2 YNNKEL (reference sequence). Trimming shortened V by 4 bases and J by 9 bases, and 16 bases separated the two germline ends. In the original analysis: Estimates of nucleated cell counts were drawn from the amplification of reference gene primers. Data came from immunoSEQ multiplex PCR; TCRdb stores just in-frame clones and leaves some out. For V, J and clone size, that table is used; D and trimming come from the DNA. The data contain approximately 240,000 clones, about nine tenths of them singletons. The sequence came from a man aged 30 to 45 with COVID-19, enrolled during active disease. The V and J genes are TRBV3-1 (or the pseudogene TRBV3-2) and TRBJ2-7, with D possibly being TRBD2 (5 bases). Specimen: peripheral blood. The CDR3 nucleotides are TGTGCCAGCAGCCCAGGACGGGGTAGTGTGCAGTACTTC. This sequence encodes CASSPGRGSVQYF.